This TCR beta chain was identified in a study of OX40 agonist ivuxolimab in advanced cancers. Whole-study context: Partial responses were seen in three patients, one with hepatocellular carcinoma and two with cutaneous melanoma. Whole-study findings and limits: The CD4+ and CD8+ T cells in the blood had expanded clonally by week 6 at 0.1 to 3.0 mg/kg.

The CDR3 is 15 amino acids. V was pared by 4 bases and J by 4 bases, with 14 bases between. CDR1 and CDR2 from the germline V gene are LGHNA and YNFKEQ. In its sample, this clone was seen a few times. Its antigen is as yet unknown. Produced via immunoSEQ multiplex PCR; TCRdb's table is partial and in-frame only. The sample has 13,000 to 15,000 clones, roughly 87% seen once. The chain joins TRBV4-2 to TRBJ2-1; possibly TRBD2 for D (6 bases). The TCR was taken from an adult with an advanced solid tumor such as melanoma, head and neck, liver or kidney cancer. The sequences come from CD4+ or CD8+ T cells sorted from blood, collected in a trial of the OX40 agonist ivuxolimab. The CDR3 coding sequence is TGTGCCAGCAGCCCCTCTGGAGGGGCGTACAATGAGCAGTTCTTC. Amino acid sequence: CASSPSGGAYNEQFF.